This T cell receptor delta chain was identified during a study of Vδ1+ human thymocytes. Notes on the study in general: Bulk repertoire data may be misinterpreted because of unexpected Vdelta2 sequences. Many TRG clonotypes were shared between donors; TRD repertoires were essentially private. Thymic TRG and TRD repertoires appeared highly polyclonal, with Gaussian CDR3 length distributions.

Extracted RNA was reverse transcribed into cDNA. CDR3 amplicons came from multiplex PCR with pooled V-gene forward and constant-region reverse primers. TCRdb re-called the multiplex PCR reads using CATT. The data show 20,000 to 25,000 delta-chain clones, with about 31% seen just once and around 1.6% held by the top ten. About this clone itself: As yet, its antigen is unknown.

The ends lost 5 bases at V and 3 bases at J; junction bases unmatched: 28. The CDR3 contains 23 residues. From germline, CDR1 is TSWWSYY and CDR2 QGS. The chain employs TRDV1 and TRDJ1; 12 positions match TRDD3. The clonotype was recovered from a boy under two years old who had congenital heart surgery. Sequencing used Vdelta1+ gamma-delta thymocytes from the thymus. The subset is: FACS-sorted CD3+ TCRalphabeta- TCRVdelta1+ TCRVdelta2- thymocytes. The CDR3 loop is CALGNLECGPQQLLGDTPDKLIF. The CDR3 DNA reads TGTGCTCTTGGGAACCTGGAGTGTGGACCTCAGCAACTACTGGGGGATACTCCCGATAAACTCATCTTT.